Each of the 19 T cell receptor beta chains below was sequenced from the same sample in a study of CD8+ T cells in alopecia areata (dated by TCRdb to 2016 to 2018). The library was made by the immunoSEQ multiplex PCR assay. RNA was extracted from all samples and reverse transcribed into cDNA as template for TCR sequencing. This immuneACCESS table, as held by TCRdb, lists in-frame sequences with V and J called but not all clones. Of the missing ones, under half trace to an unresolved V gene in checked studies; the others have no known cause. The sample yields about 74,000 clones; 25% to 35% were counted once. The ten largest make up about 15% of the sample. In the paper's terms, the time point label means: around 29 days on oral tofacitinib. According to the study, the label for this sample's treatment or condition signals: oral pan-JAK inhibitor, 5-10 mg twice daily. This specimen consisted of CD8+ T cells sorted from blood, obtained at week 4, from a patient treated with tofacitinib. These receptors were taken from a human donor with alopecia areata.

V gene TRBV6-1 combines with J gene TRBJ1-1; D unresolved. V was trimmed by 3 bases and J by 6 bases, leaving 11 bases between them. The CDR3 is made up of 13 amino acids. Germline V gene lookup returns CDR1 MNHNS and CDR2 SASEGT. CDR3 in DNA: TGTGCCAGCAGTGATGTCGAAGGAGCTGAAGCTTTCTTT. This translates into CASSDVEGAEAFF.

This clone has only a few counts. The chain uses TRBV29-1 and TRBJ1-1; the D is unclear. The CDR3 extends over 16 amino acids. The ends were cut back, 4 bases at V and 1 base at J, with 19 bases in the middle. Per germline, CDR1 SQVTM and CDR2 ANQGSEA. This CDR3 reads CSVVPRRGVGNTEAFF. The CDR3 nucleotides are TGCAGCGTTGTGCCTCGTCGTGGGGTCGGGAACACTGAAGCTTTCTTT. Combining the CDR3 with reference TRBV29-1 and TRBJ1-1 gives the whole variable domain SAVISQKPSRDICQRGTSLTIQCQVDSQVTMMFWYRQQPGQSLTLIATANQGSEATYESGFVIDKFPISRPNLTFSTLTVSNMSPEDSSIYLCSVVPRRGVGNTEAFFGQGTRLTVV.

V usage is TRBV23-1 and J usage is TRBJ2-3; TRBD2 aligns across 8 bases. TRBV23-1 is sorted into the ORF group, with uncertain function. V was clipped by 2 bases and J by 3 bases; unmatched bases: 7. The CDR3 contains 16 residues. Written as DNA, the CDR3 is TGCGCCAGCAGTCAAACTACGGGAGGGCCGACAGATACGCAGTATTTT. This sequence encodes CASSQTTGGPTDTQYF.

The chain joins TRBV29-1 to TRBJ1-3; D ambiguous. CDR1 SQVTM and CDR2 ANQGSEA come from the germline V gene. The CDR3 runs 14 residues. V gave up 1 base and J gave up 2 bases, with 9 bases separating them. The CDR3 is CSVEGGSAGNTIYF. The CDR3 DNA is TGCAGCGTTGAAGGGGGTAGTGCTGGAAACACCATATATTTT.

This clone was detected only once. The V call is TRBV7-9, the J call TRBJ1-2, with D perhaps TRBD1 (5 bases). Germline CDR1 reads SEHNR; CDR2 reads FQNEAQ (reference sequence). The V and J ends lost 7 bases and 6 bases respectively, with 18 bases between them. This CDR3 is 14 amino acids long. In DNA, the CDR3 is TGTGCCAGCACCCCGACCAGGGTGACGGATGGCTACACCTTC. Translated: CASTPTRVTDGYTF.

Ten or more counts support this clone. The CDR3 loop reads CASSRTNEQFF. The CDR3 DNA reads as TGTGCCAGCAGCCGGACTAATGAGCAGTTCTTC. The chain combines TRBV7-6 with TRBJ2-1, with a possible D match to TRBD2 (5 bases). Trimming stripped 5 bases from V and 7 bases from J, with 6 bases between. The CDR3 consists of 11 residues. Germline V gene sequence: CDR1 SGHVS, CDR2 FNYEAQ.

This clone came up a few times. The V and J genes are TRBV29-1 and TRBJ2-2, with D possibly matching TRBD1 (8 bases). The CDR3 is 14 residues long. The V end lost 3 bases, the J end lost 4 bases, and 12 bases lay between the germline ends. In germline, CDR1 is SQVTM, CDR2 ANQGSEA. CDR3 region: CSVETGEGTGELFF. In DNA form, the CDR3 reads TGCAGCGTTGAGACAGGGGAGGGCACCGGGGAGCTGTTTTTT.

This sequence joins TRBV7-2 and TRBJ2-7; no clear D. V was shortened by 2 bases and J by 4 bases, with 9 bases between the two germline ends. Germline CDR1 is SGHTA and CDR2 is FQGNSA. The length of the CDR3 is 13 residues. CDR3: CASSLRVLYEQYF. In DNA form, the CDR3 reads TGTGCCAGCAGCTTAAGGGTCTTATACGAGCAGTACTTC.

This chain uses TRBV23-1 with TRBJ1-2; D uncertain. TRBV23-1 is known as an ORF, though its function is uncertain. This CDR3 is built from 16 residues. Trimming shortened V by 0 bases and J by 4 bases, and 15 bases separated the two germline ends. The CDR3 here is CASSQSKPRGLYGYTF. The CDR3 DNA sequence: TGCGCCAGCAGTCAATCGAAACCGCGAGGGCTCTATGGCTACACCTTC.

This clone was picked up many times. The chain employs TRBV13 and TRBJ2-5; D might be TRBD2 (6 bases). CDR1 and CDR2 (germline): PRHDT, FYEKMQ (reference sequence). Trimming removed 2 bases from V and 4 bases from J, with 14 bases in between. This CDR3 is 15 amino acids long. CDR3 residues: CASSLPGTAAETQYF. The CDR3 bases are TGTGCCAGCAGCTTACCTGGGACTGCTGCAGAGACCCAGTACTTC.

In this sample, this clone turned up a few times. The chain uses TRBV2 and TRBJ2-1; TRBD2 matches at 9 bases. The germline gives CDR1 SNHLY, CDR2 FYNNEI. The V and J ends lost 8 bases and 7 bases, in that order; junction bases with no gene match: 9. The CDR3 has 14 residues. CDR3 nucleotide sequence: TGTGCCAGCGGGGAGCGGGAGGAGTTGAATGAGCAGTTCTTC. Protein product: CASGEREELNEQFF.

This clone came up a few times. V and J are TRBV30 and TRBJ2-2; TRBD2 matches at 7 bases. The CDR3 runs to 14 residues. The V gene's germline CDR1 is GTSNPN and CDR2 SVGIG (reference sequence). Losses at the gene ends were 2 bases for V and 4 bases for J; bases not matched to a gene: 4. CDR3 region: CAWSYGLVTGELFF. The DNA of the CDR3 is TGTGCCTGGAGTTATGGACTAGTCACCGGGGAGCTGTTTTTT.

J is TRBJ2-5 and V is TRBV9; D possibly uses TRBD1 or TRBD2 (5 bases each). Germline-derived CDR1 and CDR2 are SGDLS and YYNGEE. This CDR3 comprises 16 residues. V was clipped by 3 bases and J by 6 bases, with 21 bases between them. The CDR3 reads CASSAYGTSAPQTQYF. The CDR3 DNA follows: TGTGCCAGCAGCGCCTACGGGACCTCCGCCCCGCAGACCCAGTACTTC.

The V call is TRBV9, the J call TRBJ2-7, with a weak D call TRBD1 (5 bases). The CDR3 has 15 residues. V lost 3 bases to trimming and J lost 4 bases, with 17 bases between them. Per the germline V gene, CDR1 is SGDLS and CDR2 is YYNGEE. Here the CDR3 DNA reads TGTGCCAGCAGCGGGACCACAGGTAGTGGTTACGAGCAGTACTTC. Translated, it gives CASSGTTGSGYEQYF.

The chain has TRBV30 and TRBJ2-7, with 8 nucleotides matching TRBD2. This CDR3 spans 16 amino acids. Germline V gene lookup returns CDR1 GTSNPN and CDR2 SVGIG (reference sequence). V lost 4 bases to trimming and J lost 3 bases; unmatched junction nucleotides: 14. CDR3 DNA sequence: TGTGCCTGGACTCAGGTCGGGGGACTAGGGGACTACGAGCAGTACTTC. It encodes CAWTQVGGLGDYEQYF.

In its sample, this clone was seen a few times. This chain joins TRBV27 and TRBJ2-5, with 10 bases that match TRBD2. This CDR3 contains 16 residues. CDR1 and CDR2 from the germline V gene are MNHEY and SMNVEV (reference sequence). After removal of 4 bases from V and 4 bases from J, the junction contained 9 bases not matched to a gene. The CDR3 region has the DNA TGTGCCAGCAGTTCAGGAAGCGGGAGGGTTCGAGAGACCCAGTACTTC. Its translation: CASSSGSGRVRETQYF.

V and J are TRBV5-1 and TRBJ2-1; TRBD2 aligns across 9 bases. CDR3 length: 15 amino acids. V lost 7 bases to trimming and J lost 0 bases; unmatched junction nucleotides: 5. CDR1 and CDR2 (germline): SGHRS, YFSETQ. This CDR3 reads CASAPGLASYNEQFF. The CDR3 bases are TGCGCCAGCGCCCCGGGACTAGCCTCCTACAATGAGCAGTTCTTC. The complete variable domain, with remaining parts taken from reference TRBV5-1 and TRBJ2-1, reads KAGVTQTPRYLIKTRGQQVTLSCSPISGHRSVSWYQQTPGQGLQFLFEYFSETQRNKGNFPGRFSGRQFSNSRSEMNVSTLELGDSALYLCASAPGLASYNEQFFGPGTRLTVL.

V gene TRBV19 combines with J gene TRBJ2-5, with TRBD1 matching over 7 bases. This CDR3 region has 12 residues. CDR1 LNHDA and CDR2 SQIVND come from the germline V gene (reference sequence). V lost 8 bases to trimming and J lost 5 bases; unmatched junction nucleotides: 5. CDR3 coding DNA: TGTGCCAGTGCATTACAGGGGGAGACCCAGTACTTC. Translating it yields CASALQGETQYF. Supplemented by reference TRBV19 and TRBJ2-5, the full variable domain reads DGGITQSPKYLFRKEGQNVTLSCEQNLNHDAMYWYRQDPGQGLRLIYYSQIVNDFQKGDIAEGYSVSREKKESFPLTVTSAQKNPTAFYLCASALQGETQYFGPGTRLLVL.

Only a few counts were recorded for this clone. V and J are TRBV15 and TRBJ1-2, with a weak D call TRBD1 (6 bases). Germline CDR1 reads LNHNV; CDR2 reads YYDKDF (reference sequence). The V gene lost 8 bases and the J gene lost 2 bases, with 18 bases spanning the gap. There are 15 residues in the CDR3. The DNA of the CDR3 is TGTGCCACCCGTCCCCCAGGGGAGGTCAACTATGGCTACACCTTC. Protein product: CATRPPGEVNYGYTF.